The clone carrying this TCR beta chain was detected many times. What it binds is unknown. The entry originates in a study of CD8+CD57+ T cells in acquired aplastic anemia. About the study: Sorting CD4+ and CD8+ cells gave DNA averaging about 3.1 ug. There were some 9.8 million reads, on average, for CD4+ cells from healthy donors.

Overall study results and limits: Controls and patients did not differ significantly in CD8+ Simpson's diversity. Overlap between patients and controls comprised about 28 CD8+ CDR3 sequences.

CDR3 and TCR beta VDJ profiling relied on genomic DNA as the template. TCRdb called the reads again in MiXCR, with one record for every CDR3 protein. The top ten hold about 31% of the sample, which has around 190,000 distinct CDR3 sequences, around 63% seen once. This CDR3 has 14 amino acids. V gave up 7 bases and J gave up 7 bases, with 16 bases separating them. The sequenced material came from sorted CD4+, CD8+, or CD8+CD57+ T cells (not recorded which) from PBMCs. This clonotype was obtained from a human donor in good health. The chain couples TRBV12-3 or TRBV12-4 to TRBJ2-2; perhaps TRBD1 as D (6 bases). The CDR3 nucleotides are TGTGCCAGCAAAAAGGTGGGACATGACGGGGAGCTGTTTTTT. This sequence encodes CASKKVGHDGELFF.